These 27 T cell receptor beta chains came from one sample sequenced in a study of T cell responses to AZD1222 COVID-19 vaccine. Clones were read by immunoSEQ multiplex PCR, and TCRdb kept only the in-frame ones, dropping some. The data show roughly 120,000 clones, with 75% to 90% seen just once and roughly 3.9% held by the top ten. Sequenced material: peripheral blood, taken on day 0 of MenACWY control vaccination. These receptors all come from an adult in good health.

The chain employs TRBV7-2 and TRBJ1-6; 7 bases agree with TRBD1. Germline V gives CDR1 SGHTA, CDR2 FQGNSA. The CDR3 is 16 residues long. The trim removed 5 bases at V and 4 bases at J, leaving 8 bases unmatched. CDR3 bases: TGTGCCAGCAGCCAAAGGCAGGGGGTTTATAATTCACCCCTCCACTTT. Amino acid sequence: CASSQRQGVYNSPLHF.

This chain uses TRBV5-1 with TRBJ1-2; 7 bases fit TRBD1. The germline CDR1 and CDR2 sequences are SGHRS and YFSETQ. Germline trimming cut 2 bases from V and 5 bases from J; bases unmatched to any gene: 9. The CDR3 has 15 amino acids. The CDR3, as DNA: TGCGCCAGCAGCTTCCCCCGGACAGGTGGGTATGGCTACACCTTC. Encoded protein: CASSFPRTGGYGYTF.

The gene calls are TRBV18 and TRBJ2-1; TRBD2 matches 8 bases. V lost 1 base and J lost 6; bases outside the gene matches: 14. This CDR3 is built from 18 residues. From germline, CDR1 is KGHSH and CDR2 LQKENI. CDR3 region: CASSPRGSGVSTGNEQFF. As DNA, the CDR3 is TGTGCCAGCTCACCACGGGGTAGCGGGGTCTCAACGGGCAATGAGCAGTTCTTC.

In its sample, this clone was seen a few times. The rearrangement links TRBV6-2 or TRBV6-3 to TRBJ2-7, with no clear D. The CDR3 is 12 residues long. Trimming shortened V by 6 bases and J by 6 bases, and 12 bases separated the two germline ends. Germline V gene sequence: CDR1 MNHEY, CDR2 SVGEGT. CDR3 amino acids: CASSFARGEQYF. Here the CDR3 DNA reads TGTGCCAGCAGCTTCGCAAGAGGCGAGCAGTACTTC.

The rearrangement links TRBV10-1 to TRBJ2-2, with 7 bases matching TRBD1. CDR3 size: 14 residues. Looked up from germline, CDR1 is WNHNN and CDR2 is SYGVQD (reference sequence). The V gene end was trimmed by 6 bases and the J gene end by 4 bases; junction bases not matched to a gene: 5. The CDR3 reads CASRRDSSTGELFF. The CDR3 DNA follows: TGCGCCAGCAGACGGGACAGTTCCACCGGGGAGCTGTTTTTT.

J is TRBJ1-1 and V is TRBV5-4; D gene uncertain. Germline CDR1 and CDR2: SGHNT and YYREEE (reference sequence). This CDR3 is built from 12 residues. The germline V and J ends were trimmed by 1 base and 6 bases, with 7 bases remaining between them. The CDR3 nucleotides read TGTGCCAGCAGCTTGTCAGGTGCTGAAGCTTTCTTT. Protein product: CASSLSGAEAFF.

The gene calls are TRBV7-6 and TRBJ2-7, with 8 bases fitting TRBD1. The germline V gene encodes CDR1 SGHVS and CDR2 FNYEAQ. Unmatched junction bases numbered 7, after V lost 3 bases and J lost 6 bases. There are 14 residues in the CDR3. The CDR3 DNA reads TGTGCCAGCAGCTTGTTGACAGGGGAAGGCGAGCAGTACTTC. Protein sequence: CASSLLTGEGEQYF.

This chain connects TRBV2 to TRBJ2-3; D ambiguous. Trimming removed 6 bases at V and 2 bases at J, with 9 bases between. The CDR3 has 13 residues. Germline-derived CDR1 and CDR2 are SNHLY and FYNNEI. This CDR3 is CASSLDATDTQYF. The CDR3 DNA reads as TGTGCCAGCAGCCTGGACGCCACAGATACGCAGTATTTT. The full variable domain, completed using reference TRBV2 and TRBJ2-3, is EPEVTQTPSHQVTQMGQEVILRCVPISNHLYFYWYRQILGQKVEFLVSFYNNEISEKSEIFDDQFSVERPDGSNFTLKIRSTKLEDSAMYFCASSLDATDTQYFGPGTRLTVL.

This clone was detected many times. This chain connects TRBV18 to TRBJ1-1; D unclear. Per germline, CDR1 KGHSH and CDR2 LQKENI. V was pared by 3 bases and J by 1 base, with 3 bases between. CDR3 length: 12 amino acids. The CDR3 protein is CASSPTNTEAFF. The CDR3 coding sequence is TGTGCCAGCTCACCCACGAACACTGAAGCTTTCTTT.

The chain uses TRBV5-4 and TRBJ1-6, with 7 bases fitting TRBD1. Germline lookup yields CDR1 SGHNT and CDR2 YYREEE (reference sequence). V dropped 4 bases and J dropped 6; count of bases not matched to a gene: 7. The CDR3 length is 15 residues. The CDR3 loop is CASSPRQGFNSPLHF. CDR3 coding DNA: TGTGCCAGCAGCCCACGACAGGGTTTTAATTCACCCCTCCACTTT.

The chain joins TRBV7-2 to TRBJ2-7, with D perhaps TRBD2 (6 bases). Germline V gene lookup returns CDR1 SGHTA and CDR2 FQGNSA. With 4 bases removed from V and 3 bases from J, the gap between germline ends came to 22 bases. This CDR3 has 17 residues. DNA of the CDR3: TGTGCCAGCAGCTACCCAGGAGGGGAGAGTTTTGGCTACGAGCAGTACTTC. This codes for CASSYPGGESFGYEQYF.

The rearrangement joins TRBV6-5 to TRBJ2-7, with TRBD2 identical over 8 bases. There are 15 residues in the CDR3. CDR1 is MNHEY and CDR2 is SVGAGI in the germline V gene. J gave up 4 bases and V 5 bases, and 10 bases lay outside the gene matches. DNA for the CDR3: TGTGCCAGCAGTAAACCACCTAGCGGGCGTTACGAGCAGTACTTC. Translated: CASSKPPSGRYEQYF.

This clone has just one count. The CDR3 protein is CASSPGTVNTEAFF. The CDR3 nucleotides are TGTGCCAGCAGCCCGGGGACGGTGAACACTGAAGCTTTCTTT. This chain connects TRBV7-2 to TRBJ1-1, with TRBD1 as a possible D gene (5 bases). The CDR3 sequence is 14 residues long. With 5 bases removed from V and 0 bases from J, the gap between germline ends came to 10 bases. Germline CDR1 SGHTA, CDR2 FQGNSA.

V is TRBV27 and J is TRBJ1-1; 12 bases map to TRBD1. Germline CDR1 reads MNHEY; CDR2 reads SMNVEV (reference sequence). The CDR3 contains 16 residues. After removal of 5 bases from V and 3 bases from J, the junction contained 7 bases not matched to a gene. CDR3 bases: TGTGCCAGCAGTCCCACGGGGACAGGGGGCCACACTGAAGCTTTCTTT. Translation gives CASSPTGTGGHTEAFF.

The genes are TRBV2 and TRBJ2-1; 10 bases are a match to TRBD2. The CDR3 has 15 residues. Germline values: CDR1 SNHLY, CDR2 FYNNEI. Losses at the gene ends were 5 bases for V and 7 bases for J; bases not matched to a gene: 8. The CDR3 loop reads CASSIRTSGGNEQFF. The CDR3 nucleotides read TGTGCCAGCAGTATACGGACTAGCGGAGGAAATGAGCAGTTCTTC.

The CDR3, as DNA: TGTGCCAGCAGTTTATTACAGGGGCCCCAGCATTTT. Amino acids: CASSLLQGPQHF. This chain joins TRBV28 and TRBJ1-5; maybe TRBD1 (6 bases). V was trimmed by 1 base and J by 9 bases, leaving 7 bases between them. This CDR3 has 12 residues. Germline V gene sequence: CDR1 MDHEN, CDR2 SYDVKM.

The rearrangement joins TRBV15 to TRBJ2-7; D might be TRBD1 (7 bases). Germline-derived CDR1 and CDR2 are LNHNV and YYDKDF (reference sequence). Trimming removed 0 bases from V and 6 bases from J, with 12 bases in between. CDR3 size: 14 residues. CDR3 bases: TGTGCCACCAGCAGAGAAACCAGGGGGGCCGAGCAGTACTTC. This sequence encodes CATSRETRGAEQYF.

V is TRBV5-1 and J is TRBJ1-1; TRBD1 matches at 7 bases. The CDR3 contains 15 residues. Germline V gives CDR1 SGHRS, CDR2 YFSETQ. V dropped 5 bases and J dropped 1; count of bases not matched to a gene: 8. This chain's CDR3 is CASRSAAGGNTEAFF. The CDR3 nucleotides read TGCGCCAGCAGGTCCGCGGCAGGGGGGAACACTGAAGCTTTCTTT.

This clone was detected a few times. The chain couples TRBV5-5 to TRBJ1-2, with D possibly being TRBD1 (6 bases). This CDR3 is built from 13 residues. Between the trimmed V and J ends, which lost 0 bases and 3 bases, there was a span of 6 bases. CDR1 and CDR2 from the germline V gene are SGHKS and YYEKEE (reference sequence). In DNA, the CDR3 is TGTGCCAGCAGCTTGGGGACAGACTATGGCTACACCTTC. It translates to CASSLGTDYGYTF.

CDR3 residues: CASSLDRGGYEQYF. The CDR3 nucleotides read TGTGCCAGCAGTTTGGACAGGGGAGGGTACGAGCAGTACTTC. The rearrangement links TRBV28 to TRBJ2-7; TRBD1 agrees at 9 bases. Per the germline V gene, CDR1 is MDHEN and CDR2 is SYDVKM. CDR3 length: 14 residues. Germline trimming cut 3 bases from V and 4 bases from J; bases unmatched to any gene: 4.

This clone has just a few counts. J is TRBJ1-6 and V is TRBV6-6; 8 bases are a match to TRBD1. V gave up 7 bases and J gave up 6 bases; unmatched junction bases: 2. The CDR3 spans 13 residues. Looked up from germline, CDR1 is MNHNY and CDR2 is SVGAGI (reference sequence). The CDR3 loop reads CASTTGGNSPLHF. In DNA form, the CDR3 reads TGTGCCAGCACTACAGGGGGTAATTCACCCCTCCACTTT.

The CDR3 DNA reads TGTGCCAGCAGCTTCGAGGGAACTAGTAGGGATACGCAGTATTTT. Its protein is CASSFEGTSRDTQYF. The chain is built from TRBV5-4 and TRBJ2-3; D might be TRBD2 (5 bases). Trimming removed 2 bases from V and 6 bases from J, with 16 bases in between. The CDR3 contains 15 residues. Germline CDR1 and CDR2: SGHNT and YYREEE (reference sequence).

The V call is TRBV6-2 or TRBV6-3, the J call TRBJ2-7, with 8 nucleotides matching TRBD1. Germline CDR1 and CDR2: MNHEY and SVGEGT. Trimming cost V 5 bases and J 3 bases; bases outside gene matches: 9. This CDR3 comprises 15 residues. In DNA form, the CDR3 reads TGTGCCAGCAGTCGACCCGGGACAGGCCACTACGAGCAGTACTTC. Its protein is CASSRPGTGHYEQYF.

The gene calls are TRBV6-5 and TRBJ2-7; D assignment may be TRBD1 or TRBD2 (5 bases each). Deletions cut 4 bases from V and 6 bases from J, with 7 bases between. Germline values: CDR1 MNHEY, CDR2 SVGAGI. CDR3 length: 11 amino acids. CDR3 coding DNA: TGTGCCAGCAGTTGGGGACCCGAGCAGTACTTC. This translates into CASSWGPEQYF.

V gene TRBV5-1 combines with J gene TRBJ2-3, with 14 positions matching TRBD2. The germline CDR1 and CDR2 sequences are SGHRS and YFSETQ. This CDR3 spans 15 amino acids. The J segment lost 4 bases and the V segment lost 4 bases, leaving 2 bases of the junction unmatched. DNA for the CDR3: TGCGCCAGCAGCGGACTAGCGGGGGGAGCAGATACGCAGTATTTT. Encoded protein: CASSGLAGGADTQYF.

The CDR3: CASSERVGETQYF. DNA of the CDR3: TGCGCCAGCAGTGAGAGGGTGGGAGAGACCCAGTACTTC. The V and J genes are TRBV10-1 and TRBJ2-5; no clear D. CDR3 size: 13 residues. CDR1 and CDR2 from the germline V gene are WNHNN and SYGVQD (reference sequence). Trimming took 2 bases from V and 4 from J, leaving 8 bases between them.

V usage is TRBV6-1 and J usage is TRBJ2-7; possibly TRBD1 for D (5 bases). Germline CDR1 MNHNS, CDR2 SASEGT. The CDR3 has 14 amino acids. Trimming cost V 0 bases and J 2 bases, with 8 bases left between them. The CDR3 reads CASSEAQGTYEQYF. Written as DNA, the CDR3 is TGTGCCAGCAGTGAAGCTCAGGGAACCTACGAGCAGTACTTC.